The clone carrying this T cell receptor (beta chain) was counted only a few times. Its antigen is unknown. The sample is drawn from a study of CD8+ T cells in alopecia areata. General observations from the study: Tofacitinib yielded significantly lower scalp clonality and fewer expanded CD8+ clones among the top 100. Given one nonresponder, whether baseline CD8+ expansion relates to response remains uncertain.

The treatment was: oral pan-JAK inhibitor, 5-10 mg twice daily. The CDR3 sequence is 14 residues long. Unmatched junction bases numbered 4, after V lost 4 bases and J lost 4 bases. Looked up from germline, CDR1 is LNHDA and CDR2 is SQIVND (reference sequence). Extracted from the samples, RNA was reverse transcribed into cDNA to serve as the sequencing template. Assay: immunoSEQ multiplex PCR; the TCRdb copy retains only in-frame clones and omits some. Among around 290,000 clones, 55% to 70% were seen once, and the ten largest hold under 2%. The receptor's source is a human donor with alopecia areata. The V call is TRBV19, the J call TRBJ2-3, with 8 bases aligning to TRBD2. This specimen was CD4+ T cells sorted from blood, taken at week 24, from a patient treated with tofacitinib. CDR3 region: CASSTHGRADTQYF. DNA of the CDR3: TGTGCCAGTAGTACTCACGGGAGGGCAGATACGCAGTATTTT.